This is a list of T cell receptor beta chains from one sample in a study of early stage breast cancer tumors. Assay used: immunoSEQ multiplex PCR; TCRdb lists only in-frame clones, some missing. The sample lists fewer than 80,000 clones; approximately 80% were seen once. Sequenced material: blood. All receptors come from a person aged 40 to 50 with breast cancer. CDR3s include the opening cysteine and the closing phenylalanine or tryptophan. D genes are given only for firm matches. Clone sizes are given selectively: once, few, many, or a class where the clone is expanded.

j_call d_call clone_size v_call cdr3_aa cdr3_nt
TRBJ1-1 TRBD1 . TRBV6-1 CASKRDRVNTEAFF TGTGCCAGCAAAAGGGACAGAGTGAACACTGAAGCTTTCTTT
TRBJ2-5 . . TRBV19 CASSISSPRKETQYF TGTGCCAGTAGTATATCGTCCCCTAGGAAAGAGACCCAGTACTTC
TRBJ1-5 . . TRBV18 CASSLDSYNQPQHF TGTGCCAGCTCACTTGACAGTTACAATCAGCCCCAGCATTTT
TRBJ1-1 TRBD1 . TRBV30 CAWTGQGGTEAFF TGTGCCTGGACCGGACAGGGGGGGACTGAAGCTTTCTTT
TRBJ1-5 TRBD1 . TRBV18 CASSIGGGQPQHF TGTGCCAGCTCAATAGGGGGCGGTCAGCCCCAGCATTTT
TRBJ2-1 . . TRBV28 CASKGDGLARNEQFF TGTGCCAGCAAAGGAGATGGGCTAGCGCGCAATGAGCAGTTCTTC
TRBJ2-7 . few TRBV7-9 CASSLSLAFSYEQYF TGTGCCAGCAGCTTAAGTCTAGCCTTCTCCTACGAGCAGTACTTC
TRBJ2-1 . . TRBV9 CASSVGGKYNEQFF TGTGCCAGCAGCGTCGGTGGGAAGTACAATGAGCAGTTCTTC
TRBJ2-7 . . TRBV28 CASSSGTSYEQYF TGTGCCAGCAGTTCCGGGACGTCCTACGAGCAGTACTTC
TRBJ1-4 . . TRBV29-1 CSVPGGEKLFF TGCAGCGTTCCCGGAGGGGAAAAACTGTTTTTT
TRBJ1-6 . . TRBV18 CASSPTVNSPLHF TGTGCCAGCTCACCAACCGTTAATTCACCCCTCCACTTT
TRBJ1-1 . . TRBV19 CASRPRGGERTEAFF TGTGCCAGTAGGCCAAGGGGGGGGGAGAGAACTGAAGCTTTCTTT
TRBJ1-1 . . TRBV10-1 CASRELNTEAFF TGCGCCAGCCGAGAACTGAACACTGAAGCTTTCTTT
TRBJ1-1 . . TRBV4-2 CASSQAKGAYTEAFF TGTGCCAGCAGCCAAGCGAAGGGCGCGTACACTGAAGCTTTCTTT
TRBJ1-4 . once TRBV6-1 CASSEGTATNEKLFF TGTGCCAGCAGTGAAGGGACAGCAACTAATGAAAAACTGTTTTTT
TRBJ1-1 . . TRBV7-9 CASSPGGGAFF TGTGCCAGCAGCCCGGGGGGGGGAGCTTTCTTT
TRBJ2-6 . . TRBV7-3 CASSPNSGANVLTF TGTGCCAGCAGCCCCAACTCTGGGGCCAACGTCCTGACTTTC
TRBJ2-1 . . TRBV23-1 CASSQTGNEQFF TGCGCCAGCAGTCAAACAGGGAATGAGCAGTTCTTC
TRBJ1-2 . . TRBV30 CAGTDYTF TGTGCCGGGACGGACTACACCTTC
TRBJ2-7 . few TRBV27 CASSLIGDEQYF TGTGCCAGCAGTTTAATAGGGGACGAGCAGTACTTC
TRBJ2-2 . . TRBV7-2 CASSSQYTGELFF TGTGCCAGCAGCTCCCAGTATACCGGGGAGCTGTTTTTT
TRBJ1-5 . . TRBV6-6 CASRPGHNANQPQHF TGTGCCAGCCGTCCGGGACATAACGCCAATCAGCCCCAGCATTTT
TRBJ2-7 TRBD1 few TRBV18 CASSLGTETYEQYF TGTGCCAGCTCACTCGGGACAGAGACCTACGAGCAGTACTTC